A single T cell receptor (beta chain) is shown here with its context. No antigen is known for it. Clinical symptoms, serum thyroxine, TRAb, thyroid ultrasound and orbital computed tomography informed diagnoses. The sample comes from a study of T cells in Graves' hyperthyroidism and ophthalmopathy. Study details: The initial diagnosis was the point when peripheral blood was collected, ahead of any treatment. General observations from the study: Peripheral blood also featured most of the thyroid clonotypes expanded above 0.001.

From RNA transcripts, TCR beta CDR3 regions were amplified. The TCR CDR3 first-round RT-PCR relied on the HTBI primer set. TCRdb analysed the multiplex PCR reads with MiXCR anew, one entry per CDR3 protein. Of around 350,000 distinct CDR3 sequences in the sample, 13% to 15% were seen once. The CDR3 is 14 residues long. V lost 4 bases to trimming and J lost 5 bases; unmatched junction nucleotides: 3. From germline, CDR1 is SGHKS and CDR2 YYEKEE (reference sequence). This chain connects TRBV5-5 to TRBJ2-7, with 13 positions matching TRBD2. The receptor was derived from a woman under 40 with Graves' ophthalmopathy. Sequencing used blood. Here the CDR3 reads CASSRTSGGDEQYF. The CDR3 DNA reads TGTGCCAGCAGCCGGACTAGCGGGGGTGACGAGCAGTACTTC.